This T cell receptor beta chain is drawn from a study of cytomegalovirus exposure and HLA in healthy donors. Overall study context: Assignment to the Caucasian-associated ancestry cluster applied to 81% of the approximately 360 genotyped donors. Regarding the study as a whole: In a later analysis, roughly 17,000 TCR beta sequences were associated with HLA alleles at 0.05 false discovery rate. Later analysis indicated greater clonal expansion among HLA-associated TCR beta chains than among equally common other chains. Analyses of presence/absence relied on an assumption of roughly uniform sequencing depth across donors.

CDR1 is MDHEN and CDR2 is SYDVKM in the germline V gene. CDR3 size: 14 residues. V lost 6 bases to trimming and J lost 1 base, with 10 bases between them. As for this clone: Antigen unknown.

This PCR relied on a set of 60 Vbeta primers and 13 Jbeta primers. Clones were sequenced by immunoSEQ multiplex PCR, and TCRdb holds only the in-frame ones, with some missing. The data show roughly 200,000 clones, 70% to 80% seen once. The sequenced sample consisted of PBMCs. The clonotype originates from a middle-aged woman in good health and CMV-seronegative. The V and J genes are TRBV28 and TRBJ1-5; D gene uncertain. The CDR3 nucleotides are TGTGCCAGCAGCAGGCCCAGGAGCAATCAGCCCCAGCATTTT. It codes for CASSRPRSNQPQHF.